This T cell receptor (beta chain) emerged from a study of Graves' ophthalmopathy and Graves' hyperthyroidism. About the research overall: Peripheral blood sampling preceded any treatment and occurred at initial diagnosis. The study's findings and limits: The model predicted ophthalmopathy progression with more than 70% sensitivity and around 72% specificity. A roughly 80% specificity and 85% to 90% sensitivity were achieved by a 13-signature model that separated ophthalmopathy from stable hyperthyroidism.

Amplified TCR beta CDR3 regions were obtained using RNA transcripts as template. HTBI-primed RT-PCR formed the first round, and a multiplex PCR formed the second. TCRdb passed the multiplex PCR reads through MiXCR, listing each CDR3 protein once. The data contain 650,000 to 900,000 distinct CDR3 sequences, roughly 41% of them singletons. Germline loops: CDR1 MNHEY, CDR2 SVGAGI. Trimming pared 3 bases from V and 0 bases from J, leaving 8 bases between. This CDR3 is built from 14 residues. This clonotype has a handful of counts. Antigen specificity is unknown. Ineligible for inclusion were patients with other autoimmune diseases, uncontrolled infections, pregnancy or lactation.

The chain couples TRBV6-5 to TRBJ1-2; D is ambiguous. The clonotype comes from an adult man with Graves' ophthalmopathy. Sequencing was performed on peripheral blood. The CDR3, as DNA: TGTGCCAGCAGTTATGCCAGAGCTAACTATGGCTACACCTTC. It encodes CASSYARANYGYTF.